This TCR beta chain was sequenced in a study of blood T cells in healthy people across ages. The wider study: Researchers report that template switching captured about one barcoded beta molecule per two T cells.

In each sample, at least 7 million PBMCs were isolated. Germline V CDR1 and CDR2: MDHEN, SYDVKM. V lost 2 bases and J 0 bases, leaving 10 bases between the germline ends. The CDR3 is made up of 15 amino acids. This clonotype was observed a few times. Then a second PCR, running about 7 to 11 cycles, was carried out with a sample-barcoded 5' primer and a J-beta primer mix. Template switching added a 12-random-nucleotide identifier to every cDNA molecule. Any given sample supplied a minimum of 2.5 million CDR3-containing paired-end reads. TCRdb reprocessed the 5' RACE reads with MiXCR, giving one entry per CDR3 protein. This table holds about 2 million distinct CDR3 sequences, 40% to 55% found once.

Sequencing was carried out using blood. The source is a middle-aged woman in good health. J is TRBJ2-5 and V is TRBV28; possible D gene TRBD2, 5 bases. The CDR3 DNA reads TGTGCCAGCAGTTTAACGGTAGCGAACCAAGAGACCCAGTACTTC. Translating it yields CASSLTVANQETQYF.